Reported below is one TCR beta chain. The sample originates from a study of technical replicates of blood from several donors. The method was immunoSEQ multiplex PCR; TCRdb's version includes in-frame clones alone and lacks a portion of them. The sample has about 75,000 clones; about 90% are singletons. This TCR came from a human donor in good health. Sequenced sample: T cells isolated from PBMCs.

The CDR3 coding sequence is TGTGCCAGCAGTCCTACAGGGGGAGGAGGCACAGATACGCAGTATTTT. It translates to CASSPTGGGGTDTQYF. J is TRBJ2-3 and V is TRBV6-6; 8 positions match TRBD1. Germline lookup yields CDR1 MNHNY and CDR2 SVGAGI (reference sequence). The CDR3 consists of 16 residues. Trimming at V came to 5 bases and at J to 1 base, leaving 8 bases not matched to a gene.